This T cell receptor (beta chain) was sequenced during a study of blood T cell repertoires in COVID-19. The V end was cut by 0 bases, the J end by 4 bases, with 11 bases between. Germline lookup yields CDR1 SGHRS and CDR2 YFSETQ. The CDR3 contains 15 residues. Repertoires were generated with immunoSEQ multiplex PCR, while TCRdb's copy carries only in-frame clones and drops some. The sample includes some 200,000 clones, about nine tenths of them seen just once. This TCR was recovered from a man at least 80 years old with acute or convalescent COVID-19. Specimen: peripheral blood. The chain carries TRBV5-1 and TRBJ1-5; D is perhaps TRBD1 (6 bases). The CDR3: CASSLEDSHNQPQHF. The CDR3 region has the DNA TGCGCCAGCAGCTTGGAGGACAGCCATAATCAGCCCCAGCATTTT.